Below are 9 T cell receptor beta chains sequenced from a single sample in a study of T cells after yellow fever vaccination. TCRdb re-derived calls from the 5' RACE reads in MiXCR, one entry per CDR3 protein. The sample consists of approximately 58,000 distinct CDR3 sequences, around 5.4% of them appearing once. Sequenced here: PBMCs, either bulk or a sorted T-cell subset (CD4+, CD8+, memory, or dextramer-sorted; not recorded which), sampled on the day of the yellow fever booster vaccination. These receptors were taken from a man younger than 35 who received the YFV17D yellow fever vaccine.

This clonotype has at least ten counts. The V and J genes are TRBV9 and TRBJ2-2, with D uncertain. The V end lost 2 bases, the J end lost 1 base, and 0 bases lay between the germline ends. Germline V CDR1 and CDR2: SGDLS, YYNGEE. The CDR3 consists of 12 residues. The CDR3 here is CASSVNTGELFF. As DNA, the CDR3 is TGTGCCAGCAGCGTGAACACCGGGGAGCTGTTTTTT.

There are a few counts of this clonotype. The V call is TRBV24-1, the J call TRBJ2-1; TRBD1 matches at 9 bases. The trim removed 2 bases at V and 3 bases at J, leaving 4 bases unmatched. The CDR3 contains 16 residues. Germline-derived CDR1 and CDR2 are KGHDR and SFDVKD. CDR3 nucleotide sequence: TGTGCCACCAGTGATTCCGGACAGGGGAGCTACAATGAGCAGTTCTTC. This gives the protein CATSDSGQGSYNEQFF.

This clonotype was seen many times. The chain uses TRBV4-1 and TRBJ2-2; 9 nucleotides match TRBD1. Germline values: CDR1 MGHRA, CDR2 YSYEKL. The CDR3 covers 16 residues. With V trimmed by 5 bases and J by 1 base, 5 bases remained unmatched. The CDR3 loop is CASSYHRGRNTGELFF. As DNA, the CDR3 is TGCGCCAGCAGCTATCACAGGGGGCGGAACACCGGGGAGCTGTTTTTT.

The chain couples TRBV5-1 to TRBJ1-1; D not resolved. This CDR3 is 18 amino acids long. Between the trimmed V and J ends, which lost 4 bases and 0 bases, there was a span of 22 bases. CDR1 is SGHRS, CDR2 YFSETQ, per germline. The CDR3, as DNA: TGCGCCAGCAGCGACCGGGGTCCAAGTTGGCCCATGAACACTGAAGCTTTCTTT. It codes for CASSDRGPSWPMNTEAFF.

This clonotype was found many times. The chain links TRBV11-2 to TRBJ2-5; D ambiguous. Trimming removed 1 base from V and 5 bases from J, with 5 bases in between. Looked up from germline, CDR1 is SGHAT and CDR2 is FQNNGV. The CDR3 has 12 residues. The CDR3 region is CASSLALETQYF. The CDR3 DNA reads as TGTGCCAGCAGCTTAGCTCTGGAGACCCAGTACTTC.

This clonotype was seen at least ten times. This sequence joins TRBV7-9 and TRBJ2-7; the D gene is possibly TRBD2 (6 bases). The V end was cut by 5 bases, the J end by 0 bases, with 20 bases between. The CDR3 extends over 17 amino acids. Germline lookup yields CDR1 SEHNR and CDR2 FQNEAQ (reference sequence). The CDR3 reads CASSLGRGAISSYEQYV. The CDR3 DNA follows: TGTGCCAGCAGCCTTGGGCGGGGTGCCATTAGCTCCTACGAGCAGTACGTC.

This clonotype was seen ten or more times. The chain carries TRBV4-1 and TRBJ1-5, with D possibly matching TRBD1 (5 bases). The germline gives CDR1 MGHRA, CDR2 YSYEKL. Trimming removed 4 bases from V and 1 base from J, with 8 bases in between. The CDR3 length is 14 residues. The CDR3 sequence is CASSLHRSNQPQHF. CDR3 sequence (DNA): TGCGCCAGCAGCCTTCACAGGAGCAATCAGCCCCAGCATTTT.

This rearrangement joins TRBV6-5 to TRBJ2-5, with 10 bases identical to TRBD2. This CDR3 has 15 amino acids. The germline V gene encodes CDR1 MNHEY and CDR2 SVGAGI. V shed 6 bases and J 5 bases; nucleotides not matched to a gene: 9. In DNA, the CDR3 is TGTGCCAGCAGCCAGAGCGGGGGGGCCGGTGAGACCCAGTACTTC. This codes for CASSQSGGAGETQYF.

In its sample, this clonotype was seen many times. The J gene is TRBJ2-5, the V gene TRBV7-9, with D maybe TRBD1 (6 bases). CDR1 is SEHNR and CDR2 is FQNEAQ in the germline V gene (reference sequence). This CDR3 contains 13 residues. V shed 5 bases and J shed 5 bases, with 12 bases lying between them. For the CDR3, the DNA is TGTGCCAGCAGCGTCACAGGGCTGGAGACCCAGTACTTC. It yields the protein CASSVTGLETQYF.